The source of this T cell receptor (beta chain) is a study of blood T cells in healthy people across ages. Study findings and constraints: Long-lived donors had more naive CD4+ cells and higher diversity than aged donors. The lack of PBMC sorting stopped any conclusive naive versus antigen-experienced comparison.

The use of a sample-barcoded 5' primer and a J-beta primer mix characterized a second PCR of roughly 6 to 11 cycles. Every cDNA molecule bore a tag from a template-switch adaptor containing 12 random nucleotides. TCRdb independently ran MiXCR on the 5' RACE reads; one entry per CDR3 protein. The sample lists 1.5 million to 2 million distinct CDR3 sequences; roughly 49% were seen once. The germline V gene encodes CDR1 MNHEY and CDR2 SMNVEV (reference sequence). This CDR3 contains 13 residues. Trimming took 5 bases from V and 2 from J, leaving 8 bases between them. Regarding this clonotype: Its antigen is unknown.

Each donor was a healthy Caucasian individual from Russia, aged roughly 6 to 95. The chain employs TRBV27 and TRBJ2-3, with D uncertain. Source material: blood. The clonotype comes from a woman aged 40 to 49 in good health. CDR3 sequence: CASSVWITDTQYF. CDR3 sequence (DNA): TGTGCCAGCAGTGTATGGATCACAGATACGCAGTATTTT.